What follows are 30 T cell receptor beta chains derived from one specimen sequenced in a study of Graves' ophthalmopathy and Graves' hyperthyroidism. Using RNA transcripts, the TCR beta CDR3 regions were amplified. After a first-round RT-PCR with HTBI primers, a second-round multiplex PCR was run. TCRdb reprocessed the multiplex PCR reads with MiXCR, giving one entry per CDR3 protein. The sample has about 370,000 distinct CDR3 sequences; 18% are singletons. Input material: peripheral blood. All receptors come from a woman aged 18-30 years with Graves' ophthalmopathy.

At least ten counts were recorded for this clonotype. This rearrangement joins TRBV9 to TRBJ2-7; weak D call: TRBD2 (6 bases). Germline CDR1 and CDR2: SGDLS and YYNGEE. Between the trimmed V and J ends, which lost 0 bases and 2 bases, there was a span of 15 bases. This CDR3 has 16 amino acids. CDR3 sequence: CASSVGGWRGTYEQYF. The DNA of the CDR3 is TGTGCCAGCAGCGTAGGGGGGTGGAGGGGAACCTACGAGCAGTACTTC.

V and J are TRBV28 and TRBJ1-6; TRBD1 might be the D (6 bases). The V gene's germline CDR1 is MDHEN and CDR2 SYDVKM. This CDR3 contains 15 residues. Trimming cost V 7 bases and J 7 bases, with 17 bases left between them. CDR3 residues: CASTPAEGGNSPLHF. As DNA, the CDR3 is TGTGCCAGCACCCCCGCAGAAGGGGGAAATTCACCCCTCCACTTT.

The chain has TRBV28 and TRBJ1-5; possible D gene TRBD1, 6 bases. V shed 5 bases and J shed 4 bases, with 15 bases lying between them. This CDR3 spans 15 amino acids. Germline loops: CDR1 MDHEN, CDR2 SYDVKM. The chain's CDR3 is CASSTPEGGNQPQHF. In DNA form, the CDR3 reads TGTGCCAGCAGTACGCCGGAAGGGGGGAATCAGCCCCAGCATTTT.

The chain is built from TRBV7-6 and TRBJ1-6, with 7 bases that match TRBD1. Germline CDR1 is SGHVS and CDR2 is FNYEAQ. This CDR3 has 14 residues. J gave up 9 bases and V 5 bases, and 7 bases lay outside the gene matches. The CDR3 spells CASSQETGTSPLHF. CDR3 nucleotides: TGTGCCAGCAGCCAGGAGACAGGGACTTCACCCCTCCACTTT.

The chain links TRBV6-1 to TRBJ1-5; TRBD1 matches at 7 bases. Per the germline V gene, CDR1 is MNHNS and CDR2 is SASEGT. V shed 8 bases, J shed 1 base, and the junction held 5 bases outside the gene matches. The CDR3 is 14 residues long. CDR3 DNA sequence: TGTGCCAGCCTACAGGGGCAGAGCAATCAGCCCCAGCATTTT. Protein: CASLQGQSNQPQHF.

The chain carries TRBV28 and TRBJ1-6, with TRBD1 matching over 8 bases. V trimming: 6 bases; J trimming: 9 bases; junction bases outside the gene matches: 10. Germline V gene lookup returns CDR1 MDHEN and CDR2 SYDVKM. CDR3 length equals 15 residues. DNA for the CDR3: TGTGCCAGCAGGGATTCAGGGGGCCTCGGTTCACCCCTCCACTTT. It translates to CASRDSGGLGSPLHF.

The sample holds many counts of this clonotype. The rearrangement links TRBV12-3 or TRBV12-4 to TRBJ2-5, with a possible D match to TRBD1 (5 bases). The CDR3 sequence is 15 residues long. The V end lost 7 bases, the J end lost 0 bases, and 15 bases lay between the germline ends. CDR3 in amino acids: CASTARWGHQETQYF. The CDR3 DNA reads TGTGCCAGCACAGCTAGGTGGGGCCACCAAGAGACCCAGTACTTC.

This clonotype was found many times. V usage is TRBV20-1 and J usage is TRBJ1-5, with no clear D. CDR3 length equals 14 residues. CDR1 is DFQATT, CDR2 SNEGSKA, per germline (reference sequence). V gave up 1 base and J gave up 4 bases, with 11 bases separating them. The CDR3 DNA reads TGCAGTGCTAGAGTTCCACGGGGAAATCAGCCCCAGCATTTT. This translates into CSARVPRGNQPQHF.

In its sample, this clonotype was seen many times. This sequence joins TRBV3-1 and TRBJ2-7; the match to TRBD2 covers 7 bases. Germline loops: CDR1 LGHDT, CDR2 YNNKEL (reference sequence). CDR3 length: 16 amino acids. V was clipped by 7 bases and J by 3 bases; unmatched bases: 15. CDR3 loop: CASTQGPGLTLYEQYF. The DNA for the CDR3 is TGTGCCAGCACCCAGGGTCCGGGACTAACCCTCTACGAGCAGTACTTC.

This clonotype has ten or more counts. This chain uses TRBV6-1 with TRBJ2-7; D unresolved. Germline lookup yields CDR1 MNHNS and CDR2 SASEGT. This CDR3 is 14 amino acids long. V was clipped by 10 bases and J by 2 bases, with 18 bases between them. As DNA, the CDR3 is TGTGCCACCTCCCACACCTTCCAAACCTACGAGCAGTACTTC. Translation: CATSHTFQTYEQYF.

This clonotype was seen just once. V and J are TRBV6-5 and TRBJ1-2; D remains unclear. The CDR3 runs 12 residues. Germline V lookup: CDR1 MNHEY, CDR2 SVGAGI. V gave up 4 bases and J gave up 8 bases, with 11 bases separating them. CDR3 region: CASSSWGGGYTF. CDR3 DNA: TGTGCCAGCAGTTCATGGGGAGGGGGCTACACCTTC.

This clonotype was counted ten times or more. The chain recombines TRBV20-1 with TRBJ1-5; 9 bases line up with TRBD1. CDR1 and CDR2 from the germline V gene are DFQATT and SNEGSKA (reference sequence). V lost 6 bases to trimming and J lost 5 bases; unmatched junction nucleotides: 8. The CDR3 is 14 amino acids. This CDR3 reads CSASTGGDYQPQHF. Written as DNA, the CDR3 is TGCAGTGCCTCGACAGGGGGAGATTATCAGCCCCAGCATTTT.

This clonotype was counted between two and nine times. The CDR3 DNA is TGTGCCAGCAGTGAAGAGCCACAGGGGGCGAGCTCCAAAAACATTCAGTACTTC. Translation gives CASSEEPQGASSKNIQYF. This sequence joins TRBV6-1 and TRBJ2-4; 9 nucleotides line up with TRBD1. Trimming cost V 1 base and J 2 bases; bases outside gene matches: 9. Germline CDR1 is MNHNS and CDR2 is SASEGT. The CDR3 consists of 18 residues.

This clonotype was seen repeatedly, ten times or more. The gene calls are TRBV7-9 and TRBJ2-2, with D perhaps TRBD1 (6 bases). Germline V gives CDR1 SEHNR, CDR2 FQNEAQ (reference sequence). V lost 5 bases and J lost 7, with 11 bases in between. The CDR3 is 13 residues long. The CDR3 region is CASSNLGGGELFF. For the CDR3, the DNA is TGTGCCAGCAGCAATCTAGGGGGCGGGGAGCTGTTTTTT. Together with reference TRBV7-9 and TRBJ2-2, the CDR3 gives the full variable domain: DTGVSQNPRHKITKRGQNVTFRCDPISEHNRLYWYRQTLGQGPEFLTYFQNEAQLEKSRLLSDRFSAERPKGSFSTLEIQRTEQGDSAMYLCASSNLGGGELFFGEGSRLTVL.

This clonotype showed up many times. The CDR3 DNA sequence: TGCAGTGCTCCCTATAGGGCGTCCTACGAGCAGTACTTC. This codes for CSAPYRASYEQYF. V and J are TRBV20-1 and TRBJ2-7, with D unclear. Germline CDR1 reads DFQATT; CDR2 reads SNEGSKA (reference sequence). This CDR3 region has 13 residues. V gave up 5 bases and J gave up 1 base, with 12 bases separating them.

This clonotype was counted at least ten times. The V gene is TRBV2, the J gene TRBJ2-5; 7 bases agree with TRBD1. CDR1 is SNHLY, CDR2 FYNNEI, per germline. CDR3 length equals 15 residues. V gave up 2 bases and J gave up 2 bases; unmatched junction bases: 5. This chain's CDR3 is CASSEYQDRQETQYF. CDR3 nucleotide sequence: TGTGCCAGCAGTGAATATCAGGACAGGCAAGAGACCCAGTACTTC.

In this sample, this clonotype turned up many times. The CDR3 DNA is TGTGCCAGCACCGCGACAGGGGATCAAGCTTTCTTT. Amino acid sequence: CASTATGDQAFF. This chain links TRBV6-2 or TRBV6-3 with TRBJ1-1; TRBD1 aligns across 8 bases. The CDR3 is 12 residues long. The ends lost 7 bases at V and 9 bases at J; junction bases unmatched: 7. Looked up from germline, CDR1 is MNHEY and CDR2 is SVGEGT.

This clonotype was counted many times. This chain uses TRBV5-1 with TRBJ2-2; TRBD2 aligns across 10 bases. The CDR3 is 17 amino acids. After removal of 1 base from V and 5 bases from J, the junction contained 8 bases not matched to a gene. Germline V CDR1 and CDR2: SGHRS, YFSETQ. The CDR3 sequence: CASSLPGLASSTGELFF. CDR3 sequence (DNA): TGCGCCAGCAGCTTGCCGGGACTAGCGTCAAGTACCGGGGAGCTGTTTTTT.

The sample holds many counts of this clonotype. The chain is built from TRBV7-8 and TRBJ2-7; D ambiguous. The CDR3 extends over 11 amino acids. V lost 1 base and J lost 5, with 3 bases in between. Germline assignment: CDR1 SGHVS and CDR2 FQNEAQ. The CDR3 coding sequence is TGTGCCAGCAGCTTAGTGAACGAGCAGTACTTC. Translation: CASSLVNEQYF.

The rearrangement joins TRBV12-3 or TRBV12-4 to TRBJ2-7, with 8 nucleotides matching TRBD1. The CDR3 covers 14 residues. V dropped 3 bases and J dropped 5; count of bases not matched to a gene: 6. The CDR3 nucleotides are TGTGCCAGCAGTTTTTTCGGACAGGGAGACGAGCAGTACTTC. Translated, it gives CASSFFGQGDEQYF.

This clonotype was seen many times. This chain links TRBV12-3 or TRBV12-4 with TRBJ2-5, with 14 bases that match TRBD2. This CDR3 spans 16 amino acids. Trimming at V came to 5 bases and at J to 1 base, leaving 3 bases not matched to a gene. The CDR3 DNA sequence: TGTGCCAGCAGTCCCGGGACTAGCGGGGGCCAAGAGACCCAGTACTTC. Its protein product is CASSPGTSGGQETQYF.

As for this clonotype: A single base separates this from a much larger clone, so it may be a read error. This chain links TRBV4-2 with TRBJ2-7, with 7 bases fitting TRBD1. The CDR3 is 15 amino acids. Germline-derived CDR1 and CDR2 are LGHNA and YNFKEQ. The chain's CDR3 is CVSSTDRDISYEQYF. CDR3 DNA sequence: TGTGTCAGCAGCACAGACAGGGATATCTCCTACGAGCAGTACTTC.

This clonotype was detected ten times or more. The genes are TRBV29-1 and TRBJ2-2, with 11 nucleotides matching TRBD1. With V trimmed by 7 bases and J by 2 bases, 3 bases remained unmatched. CDR1 is SQVTM and CDR2 is ANQGSEA in the germline V gene. This CDR3 has 14 residues. The CDR3 sequence is CSGRTGGNTGELFF. In nucleotides, the CDR3 is TGCAGCGGCCGGACAGGGGGCAACACCGGGGAGCTGTTTTTT.

This chain links TRBV18 with TRBJ1-2, with 8 bases aligning to TRBD1. The V gene end was trimmed by 3 bases and the J gene end by 2 bases; junction bases not matched to a gene: 14. Germline CDR1 KGHSH, CDR2 LQKENI. The CDR3 is 18 residues long. CDR3 loop: CASSPTWKPTGDNYGYTF. The CDR3 bases are TGTGCCAGCTCACCTACCTGGAAACCGACAGGGGACAACTATGGCTACACCTTC. Complete variable domain (other parts from reference TRBV18 and TRBJ1-2): NAGVMQNPRHLVRRRGQEARLRCSPMKGHSHVYWYRQLPEEGLKFMVYLQKENIIDESGMPKERFSAEFPKEGPSILRIQQVVRGDSAAYFCASSPTWKPTGDNYGYTFGSGTRLTVV.

This clonotype was seen repeatedly, ten times or more. V and J are TRBV12-3 or TRBV12-4 and TRBJ1-1; 7 positions agree with TRBD1. The V and J ends lost 4 bases and 8 bases, in that order; junction bases with no gene match: 7. The CDR3 is 13 residues long. The CDR3 protein is CASSSTGTDEAFF. The CDR3 nucleotides read TGTGCCAGCAGTTCAACCGGGACAGACGAAGCTTTCTTT.

Many counts were recorded for this clonotype. The V and J genes are TRBV12-3 or TRBV12-4 and TRBJ2-7; D is ambiguous. V lost 6 bases, J lost 0 bases, and 9 bases lay in between. CDR3 length equals 13 residues. The CDR3 loop is CASSWLSSYEQYF. DNA for the CDR3: TGTGCCAGCAGCTGGTTGAGCTCCTACGAGCAGTACTTC.

The chain couples TRBV29-1 to TRBJ2-7; TRBD1 aligns across 7 bases. J was trimmed by 5 bases and V by 0 bases; bases with no gene match: 7. Germline values: CDR1 SQVTM, CDR2 ANQGSEA. The CDR3 totals 14 residues. The CDR3 DNA is TGCAGCGTTGAAGATTCAGGGGGAAGGCACGAGCAGTACTTC. Its protein is CSVEDSGGRHEQYF.

This clonotype has ten or more counts. The V call is TRBV6-1, the J call TRBJ1-1, with 8 nucleotides matching TRBD1. J lost 5 bases, V lost 6 bases, and 8 bases had no gene match. Germline assignment: CDR1 MNHNS and CDR2 SASEGT. This CDR3 contains 14 residues. CDR3 nucleotides: TGTGCCAGCAGCCTAGACAGGGGAAGGACTGAAGCTTTCTTT. Protein sequence: CASSLDRGRTEAFF.

This clonotype was detected ten times or more. This chain uses TRBV9 with TRBJ2-7, with 10 positions matching TRBD2. Germline-derived CDR1 and CDR2 are SGDLS and YYNGEE. The ends lost 0 bases at V and 6 bases at J; junction bases unmatched: 9. The CDR3 spans 16 residues. CDR3 loop: CASSVGSLAGAGEQYF. DNA for the CDR3: TGTGCCAGCAGCGTAGGTAGCCTAGCGGGGGCAGGCGAGCAGTACTTC.

This clonotype appeared a few times. The chain links TRBV2 to TRBJ1-1, with D uncertain. This CDR3 contains 14 residues. CDR1 and CDR2 (germline): SNHLY, FYNNEI. V lost 10 bases and J 1 base, leaving 16 bases between the germline ends. The CDR3 spells CATTFATGNTEAFF. CDR3 DNA sequence: TGTGCCACAACTTTCGCGACTGGGAACACTGAAGCTTTCTTT.